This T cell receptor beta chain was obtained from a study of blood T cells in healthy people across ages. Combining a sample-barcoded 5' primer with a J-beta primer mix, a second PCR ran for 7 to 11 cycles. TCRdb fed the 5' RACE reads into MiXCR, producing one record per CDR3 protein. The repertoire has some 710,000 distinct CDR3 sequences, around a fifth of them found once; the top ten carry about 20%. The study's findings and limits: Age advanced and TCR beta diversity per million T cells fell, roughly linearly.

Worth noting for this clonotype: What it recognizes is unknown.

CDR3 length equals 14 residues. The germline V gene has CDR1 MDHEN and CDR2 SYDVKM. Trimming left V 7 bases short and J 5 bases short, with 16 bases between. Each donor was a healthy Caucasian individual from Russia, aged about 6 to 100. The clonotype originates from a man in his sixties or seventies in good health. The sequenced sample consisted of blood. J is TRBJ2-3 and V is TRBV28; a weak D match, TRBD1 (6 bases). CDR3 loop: CASIFTGGRDTQYF. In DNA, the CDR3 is TGTGCCAGCATTTTTACTGGGGGCAGAGATACGCAGTATTTT.